This is a list of T cell receptor beta chains from one sample in a study of a mutant IDH1 vaccine in newly diagnosed glioma. Sequenced by immunoSEQ multiplex PCR; TCRdb stores in-frame clones only, minus some. The table has 45,000 or so clones, around 90% seen once. These receptors' antigens are unknown. Sequenced material: PBMCs, taken from a glioma patient whose treatment included an IDH1 peptide vaccine. These receptors were obtained from a woman aged 40 to 50 with glioma. Each CDR3 is given with its conserved first and last residue. A D gene is named only where the DNA matches it firmly. Expanded clones are given a class, and other clones once, few, many or no size at all.

j_call	d_call	clone_size	v_call	cdr3_nt	cdr3_aa
TRBJ2-7	TRBD1	-	TRBV6-5	TGTGCCAGCAGTTACTCGATAGGGACAGACTACGAGCAGTACTTC	CASSYSIGTDYEQYF
TRBJ1-4	TRBD1	-	TRBV10-3	TGTGCCATCAGTGAGGGGGGACAGGCACAAAAACTGTTTTTT	CAISEGGQAQKLFF
TRBJ2-1	-	-	TRBV9	TGTGCCAGCAGCGTAGGCGGGCCCGGGTACAATGAGCAGTTCTTC	CASSVGGPGYNEQFF
TRBJ2-7	-	once	TRBV5-1	TGCGCCAGCAGCCCACCCTCCTACGAGCAGTACTTC	CASSPPSYEQYF
TRBJ2-7	-	-	TRBV5-1	TGCGCCAGCAGCTTGGCCGAGGTTGCGGGCGAGCAGTACTTC	CASSLAEVAGEQYF
TRBJ1-5	TRBD1	-	TRBV2	TGTGCCAGCAGAAGACAGGGGAGGGATCAGCCCCAGCATTTT	CASRRQGRDQPQHF
TRBJ2-5	TRBD2	once	TRBV6-1	TGTGCCACCTCGTGGCGGGGGGACTTACAAGAGACCCAGTACTTC	CATSWRGDLQETQYF
TRBJ2-1	TRBD2	-	TRBV7-2	TGTGCCAGCAGCTCTAGTGGTGGACTAGCGGGAGGTGCTGAGCAGTTCTTC	CASSSSGGLAGGAEQFF
TRBJ2-3	TRBD2	once	TRBV30	TGTGCCTGGAGTTATCCGGGACTAGCGGGACCCACAGATACGCAGTATTTT	CAWSYPGLAGPTDTQYF
TRBJ2-7	TRBD1	once	TRBV13	TGTGCCAGCAGCTTAGGGACAGGGCAGTACGAGCAGTACTTC	CASSLGTGQYEQYF
TRBJ2-1	-	few	TRBV2	TGTGCCAGCAGCCCCAAGGGACGGCAATTGTTTGTTGAGCAGTTCTTC	CASSPKGRQLFVEQFF
TRBJ2-7	TRBD1	once	TRBV2	TGTGCCAGCGGGACAGTCGGCGAGCAGTACTTC	CASGTVGEQYF
TRBJ1-5	-	-	TRBV4-1	TGCGCCAGCAGCCCGCACAGGGTTAGCAATCAGCCCCAGCATTTT	CASSPHRVSNQPQHF
TRBJ2-7	-	-	TRBV4-3	TGCGCCAGCAGCCAAGATGAGAGGCAGGGGAGGGACGAGCAGTACTTC	CASSQDERQGRDEQYF
TRBJ1-1	-	few	TRBV25-1	TGTGCCAGCAGTAGCAGGGCTTTGAGGAACACTGAAGCTTTCTTT	CASSSRALRNTEAFF
TRBJ2-7	TRBD1	-	TRBV27	TGTGCCAGCAGTCGGGACAGCGCCTCCCTAGAGCAGTACTTC	CASSRDSASLEQYF
TRBJ1-5	-	once	TRBV12-5	TGTGCTAGTGGTTCCTCAGGGTGGGATCAGCCCCAGCATTTT	CASGSSGWDQPQHF
TRBJ1-1	-	-	TRBV7-9	TGTGCCAGCAATTCCTACAGGGTGGGCACTGAAGCTTTCTTT	CASNSYRVGTEAFF
TRBJ2-3	-	-	TRBV27	TGTGCCAGCAGTCTCCAAGGTACGCAGTATTTT	CASSLQGTQYF
TRBJ2-2	TRBD1	few	TRBV27	TGTGCCAGCAGTTTAAGGGACAGACCGAACACCGGGGAGCTGTTTTTT	CASSLRDRPNTGELFF
TRBJ2-1	TRBD2	-	TRBV10-2	TGCGCCAGCAGCCCCACTAGCGGGAAAAACAATGAGCAGTTCTTC	CASSPTSGKNNEQFF
TRBJ2-2	-	few	TRBV2	TGTGCCAGCAGTGAGGTACAGGGATTAGCGAACACCGGGGAGCTGTTTTTT	CASSEVQGLANTGELFF
TRBJ2-7	-	once	TRBV4-1	TGCGCCAGCAGCCAATCGGCAGGCCCCTACGAGCAGTACTTC	CASSQSAGPYEQYF
TRBJ1-2	-	-	TRBV28	TGTGCCAGCACGCCGATCTTGGGCAGGGGCTATGGCTACACCTTC	CASTPILGRGYGYTF
TRBJ2-2	-	-	TRBV7-2	TGTGCCAGCAGCTTGCAAGGGGCCAACACCGGGGAGCTGTTTTTT	CASSLQGANTGELFF